The present entry profiles one TCR beta chain with its context. Germline CDR1 is GTSNPN and CDR2 is SVGIG (reference sequence). V dropped 6 bases and J dropped 2; count of bases not matched to a gene: 6. This CDR3 region has 13 residues. This entry belongs to a study of blood T cell repertoires in COVID-19. Sequenced by immunoSEQ multiplex PCR; TCRdb stores in-frame clones only, minus some. The sample holds approximately 97,000 clones, roughly 80% seen once. Sample: peripheral blood. The chain is built from TRBV30 and TRBJ1-2, with 7 bases identical to TRBD1. The source of this sequence is a man in his sixties with acute or convalescent COVID-19. The DNA of the CDR3 is TGTGCCTGTTGGGACAGAATAAACTATGGCTACACCTTC. Its protein product is CACWDRINYGYTF.